This TCR beta chain was captured by sequencing in a study of blood T cell repertoires in COVID-19. Study details: The United States, Italy and Spain were the sources of the acute and convalescent COVID-19 samples.

The germline gives CDR1 LGHDT, CDR2 YNNKEL (reference sequence). This CDR3 contains 13 residues. V dropped 1 base and J dropped 8 bases, with 8 bases sitting between them. TCRdb's table, derived via immunoSEQ multiplex PCR, lists solely in-frame clones and lacks some. Here the sample spans some 19,000 clones, 85% to 90% being singletons. The receptor comes from a man aged 65 to 85 with acute or convalescent COVID-19. Sample: peripheral blood. The chain couples TRBV3-1 (or the pseudogene TRBV3-2) to TRBJ2-2, with D possibly TRBD2 on 6 matching bases. As DNA, the CDR3 is TGTGCCAGCAGCCAAGTAGGAGGGGGGGAGCTGTTTTTT. This codes for CASSQVGGGELFF.